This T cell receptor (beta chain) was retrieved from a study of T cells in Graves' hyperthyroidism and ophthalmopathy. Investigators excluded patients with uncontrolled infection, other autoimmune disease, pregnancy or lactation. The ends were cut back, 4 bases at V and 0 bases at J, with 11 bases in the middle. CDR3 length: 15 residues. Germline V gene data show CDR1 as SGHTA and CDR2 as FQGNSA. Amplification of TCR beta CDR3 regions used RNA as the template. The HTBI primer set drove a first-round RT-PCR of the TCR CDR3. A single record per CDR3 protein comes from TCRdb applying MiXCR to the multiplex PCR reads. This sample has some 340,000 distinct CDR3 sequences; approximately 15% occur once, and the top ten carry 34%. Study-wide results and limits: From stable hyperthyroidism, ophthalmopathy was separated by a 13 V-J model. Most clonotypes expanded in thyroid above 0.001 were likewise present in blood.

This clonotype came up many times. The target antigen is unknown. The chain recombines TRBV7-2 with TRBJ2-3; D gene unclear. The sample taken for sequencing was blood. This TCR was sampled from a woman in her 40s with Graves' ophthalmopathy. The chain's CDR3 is CASSYLGGSTDTQYF. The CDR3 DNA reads TGTGCCAGCAGCTACTTGGGCGGTAGCACAGATACGCAGTATTTT. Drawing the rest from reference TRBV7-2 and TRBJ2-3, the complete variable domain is GAGVSQSPSNKVTEKGKDVELRCDPISGHTALYWYRQSLGQGLEFLIYFQGNSAPDKSGLPSDRFSAERTGGSVSTLTIQRTQQEDSAVYLCASSYLGGSTDTQYFGPGTRLTVL.